This T cell receptor beta chain appears in the sequencing data of a study of shared clonotypes between healthy human individuals. About the research overall: Donor composition was two women and three men, aged 18 to 49. Researchers assigned three CD4 naive, three CD4 memory, two CD8 naive and one CD8 memory plate to each donor.

A word on this clone: Its antigen is not identified. Additional DNA sequences in this sample encode the identical CDR3.

The J segment lost 2 bases and the V segment lost 4 bases, leaving 3 bases of the junction unmatched. CDR1 is SEHNR and CDR2 is FQNEAQ in the germline V gene (reference sequence). The CDR3 spans 14 residues. Study results and caveats: The study generally estimated greater richness for naive than memory subsets.

Profiled with immunoSEQ multiplex PCR; TCRdb holds only in-frame clones, not every one. Of approximately 2,200,000 clones listed, roughly 91% are singletons. Naive CD8 cells comprised CD45RO-negative, CCR7-positively selected cells, excluding terminally differentiated effector memory CD45RA+ cells. Donors included only healthy HIV-negative adults lacking recent acute infections or vaccinations. The rearrangement links TRBV7-9 to TRBJ2-5, with 8 bases aligning to TRBD1. The TCR was taken from a man between 18 and 35 years old in good health. Some clones in this sample may be carry-over from other donors' samples. Specimen: naive CD8+ T cells from PBMCs. The CDR3 protein is CASSSGTGQETQYF. The DNA for the CDR3 is TGTGCCAGCAGCTCCGGGACAGGACAAGAGACCCAGTACTTC.